What follows describes a single TCR beta chain. A much more abundant neighbour one base away suggests this may be a read error. TCR beta CDR3 region amplification was performed from RNA transcripts. In the first-round RT-PCR of the TCR CDR3, the HTBI primer set was used. TCRdb ran MiXCR on the multiplex PCR reads and lists one entry per CDR3 protein. The repertoire holds around 290,000 distinct CDR3 sequences, with about 18% as singletons. The data derive from a study of T cells in Graves' hyperthyroidism and ophthalmopathy. Germline V gene data show CDR1 as LGHDT and CDR2 as YNNKEL (reference sequence). The CDR3 spans 12 residues.

This TCR came from a woman in her sixties with Graves' ophthalmopathy. The gene calls are TRBV3-1 and TRBJ2-7; D is uncertain. The sequencing input was blood. The CDR3 reads CASSRSSYGQYF. CDR3 coding DNA: TGTGCCAGCAGCCGGAGTTCCTACGGGCAGTACTTC.